This T cell receptor beta chain was captured by sequencing in a study of T cells after yellow fever vaccination. This clonotype occurred many times. Germline V gives CDR1 LGHNA, CDR2 YNFKEQ. The CDR3 is 14 amino acids. With 0 bases removed from V and 7 bases from J, the gap between germline ends came to 12 bases. Study-wide results and caveats: Sequencing of sorted memory subsets on day 0 failed to detect almost all vaccine-responding clonotypes. By day 5 rather than day 15, the secondary response had peaked, though it was weaker. Researchers cautioned that FACS-sorted repertoires could harbor abundant clonotypes contaminating from the bulk population.

Template switching by 5'RACE produced TCR cDNA, adding a universal primer site and UMIs. TCRdb recomputed calls from the 5' RACE reads with MiXCR, one row per CDR3 protein. The sample contains over 35,000 distinct CDR3 sequences, about 6.3% of which appear only once. The receptor's source is a man aged 25 to 45 who received the YFV17D yellow fever vaccine. This chain links TRBV4-2 with TRBJ1-2; D unresolved. Sequences were derived from PBMCs, either bulk or a sorted T-cell subset (CD4+, CD8+, memory, or dextramer-sorted; not recorded which), sampled 45 days after the yellow fever booster vaccination. This CDR3 is CASSQETVRGGYTF. DNA for the CDR3: TGTGCCAGCAGCCAAGAGACGGTGCGCGGTGGCTACACCTTC.